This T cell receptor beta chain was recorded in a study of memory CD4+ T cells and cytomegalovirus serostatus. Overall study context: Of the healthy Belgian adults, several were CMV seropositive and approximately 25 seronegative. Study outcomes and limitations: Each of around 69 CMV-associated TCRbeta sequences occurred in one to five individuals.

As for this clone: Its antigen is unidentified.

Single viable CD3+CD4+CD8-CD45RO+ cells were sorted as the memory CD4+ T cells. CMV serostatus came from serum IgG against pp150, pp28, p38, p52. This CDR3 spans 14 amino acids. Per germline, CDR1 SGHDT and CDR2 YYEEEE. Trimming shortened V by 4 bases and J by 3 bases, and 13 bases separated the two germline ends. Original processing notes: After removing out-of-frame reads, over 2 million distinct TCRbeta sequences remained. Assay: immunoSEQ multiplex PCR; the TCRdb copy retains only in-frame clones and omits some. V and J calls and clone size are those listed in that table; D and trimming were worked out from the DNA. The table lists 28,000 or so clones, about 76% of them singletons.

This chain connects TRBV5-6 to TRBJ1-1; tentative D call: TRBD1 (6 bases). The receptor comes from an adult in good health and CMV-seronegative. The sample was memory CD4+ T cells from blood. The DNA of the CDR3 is TGTGCCAGCAGCGCGGGGGCCTCGGACACTGAAGCTTTCTTT. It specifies CASSAGASDTEAFF.